This entry concerns a single T cell receptor (beta chain). Antigen specificity is unknown. This sample is part of a study of vaccination and CD4 T cells after COVID-19. As for the study in general: Controls had a CEFX pool, an HIV-1 Nef pool, or no peptide added.

Time point indicated: late sampling 161 to 241 days after vaccination in three convalescent patients. Described treatment: roughly 10-day PBMC culture with coronavirus spike peptide pools or control peptides (ViraFEST assay). Via ViraFEST, peptide pools expanded antigen-specific T cells before TCR sequencing. Positive PCR tests came between March and December 2020, ahead of the US Alpha, Beta and Delta variants. The V gene lost 5 bases and the J gene lost 7 bases, with 12 bases spanning the gap. This CDR3 contains 13 residues. Study findings and constraints: Convalescent patients displayed spike mono-reactivity in 304 of 307 vaccine-specific clones.

Cultured CD4+ T cell DNA underwent sequencing with the Oncomine TCR Beta short-read assay. From the PCR reads, TCRdb called clonotypes with MiXCR, one entry per CDR3 protein. The repertoire includes roughly 15,000 distinct CDR3 sequences, around 50% of them detected once, and 15% to 20% sits in the top ten. The TCR sequence derives from a human donor who had recovered from COVID-19. The chain joins TRBV12-3 or TRBV12-4 to TRBJ1-3; D is possibly TRBD1 (6 bases). Sequenced here: CD4+ T cells from blood, cultured in vitro, sampled about 7 months after SARS-CoV-2 vaccination. In nucleotides, the CDR3 is TGTGCCAGCAGTCCTACAGGGATCAACACCATATATTTT. Translating gives CASSPTGINTIYF.